This T cell receptor (beta chain) emerged from a study of tumour-infiltrating T cells in Burkitt lymphoma. CDR3 length: 17 amino acids. Germline-derived CDR1 and CDR2 are MRHNA and SNTAGT. As regards this clone: One end of the junction varies from germline; a read error may be responsible.

Method: immunoSEQ multiplex PCR; TCRdb's copy keeps in-frame clones and lacks some. The sample carries around 2,100 clones, over 12% recorded once. This rearrangement joins TRBV6-4 to TRBJ2-2; perhaps TRBD2 as D (6 bases). The sequencing input was tumor tissue from a relapse. The receptor's source is a human donor with relapsed Burkitt lymphoma. CDR3: CASSDSRDSGNTGELFF. The CDR3 nucleotides are TGTGCCAGCAGTGACTCCCGCGATAGCGGAAACACCGGGGAACTGTTTTTT.